A selection of T cell receptor beta chains follows, all from one sample in a study of OX40 agonist ivuxolimab in advanced cancers. Here immunoSEQ multiplex PCR was the method, and the copy in TCRdb shows in-frame clones only, minus some. The table records about 46,000 clones, approximately 91% of them present only once. Source: CD4+ or CD8+ T cells sorted from blood, taken in a trial of the OX40 agonist ivuxolimab. The receptors stem from an adult with an advanced solid tumor such as melanoma, head and neck, liver or kidney cancer. Each CDR3 is given with its conserved first and last residue. Each record gives: D gene, clone size, J gene, V gene, CDR3 DNA, CDR3 protein. D genes are given only for firm matches. Where a row states a size, it is once, few, many or the class of an expanded clone; other rows omit it.

D gene: NA; clone size: NA; J gene: TRBJ2-5; V gene: TRBV9; CDR3 DNA: TGTGCCAGCAGCGTAGGGGAGTATGGGACCCAGTACTTC; CDR3 protein: CASSVGEYGTQYF
D gene: NA; clone size: NA; J gene: TRBJ2-5; V gene: TRBV11-2; CDR3 DNA: TGTGCCAGCAGCTTAGGACAGTACCAAGAGACCCAGTACTTC; CDR3 protein: CASSLGQYQETQYF
D gene: TRBD1; clone size: NA; J gene: TRBJ2-2; V gene: TRBV7-2; CDR3 DNA: TGTGCCAGCAGCTTAGGGGGACAGGGACTGACCGGGGAGCTGTTTTTT; CDR3 protein: CASSLGGQGLTGELFF
D gene: NA; clone size: few; J gene: TRBJ1-1; V gene: TRBV11-2; CDR3 DNA: TGTGCCAGCAGCCCGAGACAGAGACGACTGAACACTGAAGCTTTCTTT; CDR3 protein: CASSPRQRRLNTEAFF
D gene: NA; clone size: NA; J gene: TRBJ1-5; V gene: TRBV19; CDR3 DNA: TGTGCCAGTAGTGTAGGGGTTAATCAGCCCCAGCATTTT; CDR3 protein: CASSVGVNQPQHF
D gene: NA; clone size: NA; J gene: TRBJ2-7; V gene: TRBV7-9; CDR3 DNA: TGTGCCAGCAGCTTATACGAGAGCGATTACGAGCAGTACTTC; CDR3 protein: CASSLYESDYEQYF
D gene: NA; clone size: NA; J gene: TRBJ2-7; V gene: TRBV5-6; CDR3 DNA: TGTGCCAGCAGCTTGGCCGCGGGCGGCACCTACGAGCAGTACTTC; CDR3 protein: CASSLAAGGTYEQYF
D gene: NA; clone size: NA; J gene: TRBJ2-2; V gene: TRBV10-1; CDR3 DNA: TGCGCCAGTGGCCCTTCGGGGCTATCGAAGAACACCGGGGAGCTGTTTTTT; CDR3 protein: CASGPSGLSKNTGELFF
D gene: TRBD2; clone size: NA; J gene: TRBJ2-3; V gene: TRBV19; CDR3 DNA: TGTGCCAGTAGCGCGACTAGCGGGGCCACAGATACGCAGTATTTT; CDR3 protein: CASSATSGATDTQYF
D gene: NA; clone size: NA; J gene: TRBJ2-7; V gene: TRBV30; CDR3 DNA: TGTGCCTGGACTTCATATGTCACCTACGAGCAGTACTTC; CDR3 protein: CAWTSYVTYEQYF
D gene: NA; clone size: NA; J gene: TRBJ2-2; V gene: TRBV11-3; CDR3 DNA: TGTGCCAGCAACCTTGGGGGCGCGGAGGGCACCGGGGAGCTGTTTTTT; CDR3 protein: CASNLGGAEGTGELFF
D gene: NA; clone size: NA; J gene: TRBJ1-5; V gene: TRBV30; CDR3 DNA: TGTGCCTGGAGTCCCATCGGACGGAACAATCAGCCCCAGCATTTT; CDR3 protein: CAWSPIGRNNQPQHF
D gene: TRBD1; clone size: NA; J gene: TRBJ1-2; V gene: TRBV6-1; CDR3 DNA: TGTGCCAGCATTTCGGGACAGAGGCATGGCTACACCTTC; CDR3 protein: CASISGQRHGYTF
D gene: NA; clone size: NA; J gene: TRBJ2-7; V gene: TRBV5-6; CDR3 DNA: TGTGCCAGCAGCCGTCCGGGAAGTCTAGGGGCCTACGAGCAGTACTTC; CDR3 protein: CASSRPGSLGAYEQYF
D gene: TRBD1; clone size: NA; J gene: TRBJ1-5; V gene: TRBV7-4; CDR3 DNA: TGTGCCAGCAGCTTAGGGGAGACAGGGGAGGATCAGCCCCAGCATTTT; CDR3 protein: CASSLGETGEDQPQHF
D gene: NA; clone size: NA; J gene: TRBJ1-2; V gene: TRBV11-2; CDR3 DNA: TGTGCCAGCAGCAGGGAAGGGGGGCGCGGCTACACCTTC; CDR3 protein: CASSREGGRGYTF
D gene: NA; clone size: few; J gene: TRBJ1-3; V gene: TRBV30; CDR3 DNA: TGTGCCTGGGGGGCGTTGGGAAACACCATATATTTT; CDR3 protein: CAWGALGNTIYF
D gene: NA; clone size: NA; J gene: TRBJ1-1; V gene: TRBV9; CDR3 DNA: TGTGCCAGCAGCGTTGGACCCTCGAACACTGAAGCTTTCTTT; CDR3 protein: CASSVGPSNTEAFF